This T cell receptor (beta chain) was recovered during a study of T cell responses to AZD1222 COVID-19 vaccine. V was cut by 2 bases and J by 0 bases, with 13 bases left in between. Germline CDR1 and CDR2: MNHNY and SVGAGI (reference sequence). The CDR3 runs 16 residues. Sequencing used immunoSEQ multiplex PCR; TCRdb keeps in-frame clones, though not all of them. This sample has roughly 72,000 clones; approximately 88% occur once, and the top ten carry approximately 9.1%. This sequence was found in an adult who received the MenACWY meningococcal vaccine as a control. The chain combines TRBV6-6 with TRBJ1-2; the D gene is possibly TRBD1 (5 bases). The sample in question was peripheral blood, obtained 28 days after the second dose of the MenACWY control vaccine. The CDR3 loop is CASSYGGSGSNYGYTF. For the CDR3, the DNA is TGTGCCAGCAGTTACGGGGGGTCAGGGTCTAACTATGGCTACACCTTC.